The sequence of this T cell receptor (beta chain) was determined in a study of blood T cell repertoires in COVID-19 (TCRdb year 2020). Some background on the complete study: Collaborator samples came from the United States, Italy and Spain and covered acute and convalescent phases of COVID-19. The prospective study material was composed of cDNA or gDNA derived from T cells, B-cell-depleted T cells, or PBMCs. The dataset comprised deeply sampled blood TCRbeta repertoires from subjects exposed to, actively infected with, or recovered from COVID-19. The repertoires were released in a freely available public database intended as a resource for research on the immune response to SARS-CoV-2. The samples were drawn from two sources: the first 160 participants of the ongoing ImmuneRACE study, and 950 to 1,500 subjects contributed by 6 global collaborators. A de-identified subject ID, COVID-19 status, age in years and sex were almost always included in the sample metadata. HLA class I and class II types, where available, came from metadata supplied by the sample provider rather than from assay-based typing. Points the paper makes about the study in general: Clinical and demographic metadata were provided uncurated, with the amount varying by source and participant.

Collaborating institutions collected whole blood in K2EDTA tubes following their own protocols. For TCRbeta analysis, collaborators shipped samples in one of three forms: frozen whole blood, isolated PBMCs, or DNA extracted from either of those sample types. TCRbeta CDR3 regions were amplified from genomic DNA by means of the immunoSEQ Assay, a bias-controlled multiplex PCR. As for how the authors treated the data: The number of nucleated cells in each sample was estimated from the amplification of reference gene primers within the assay. To quantify the absolute abundance of each unique TCRbeta CDR3 rearrangement, sequence reads were collapsed and filtered. For each sample, productive Simpson clonality was calculated as the square root of Simpson's diversity index across productive rearrangements. TCRdb took this table from immuneACCESS and kept in-frame rearrangements with V and J called. Such tables lack part of the clones; where checked against another copy, unresolved V genes explain under half of the gap, and the rest is unexplained. V and J calls and clone size are given by that table; D and trimming were obtained from the DNA. The sample data list 100,000 to 150,000 clones, and more than 85% of these were observed just once. Less than 20% of the sample rests with the top ten.

Via the germline V gene, CDR1 is MNHEY and CDR2 SVGAGI. Taken from cysteine to phenylalanine, the CDR3 has 15 residues. Solely the CDR3 DNA is kept, with 45 bases framed from the first base. For this chain, trimming is 6 bases at the V end and 6 bases at the J end, and the number of junction bases without a gene match is 9. To note about this clone: It has no known antigen specificity. It has no much larger one-base neighbor in the sample; base qualities were not kept.

Material for sequencing was peripheral blood. The rearrangement combines TRBV6-5 with TRBJ2-1; 9 bases in the middle match TRBD1. The receptor comes from a middle-aged man with active or convalescent COVID-19. The base sequence is TGTGCCAGCAGCCAGGGACAGGGTGGTACCAATGAGCAGTTCTTC. Its protein product is CASSQGQGGTNEQFF.